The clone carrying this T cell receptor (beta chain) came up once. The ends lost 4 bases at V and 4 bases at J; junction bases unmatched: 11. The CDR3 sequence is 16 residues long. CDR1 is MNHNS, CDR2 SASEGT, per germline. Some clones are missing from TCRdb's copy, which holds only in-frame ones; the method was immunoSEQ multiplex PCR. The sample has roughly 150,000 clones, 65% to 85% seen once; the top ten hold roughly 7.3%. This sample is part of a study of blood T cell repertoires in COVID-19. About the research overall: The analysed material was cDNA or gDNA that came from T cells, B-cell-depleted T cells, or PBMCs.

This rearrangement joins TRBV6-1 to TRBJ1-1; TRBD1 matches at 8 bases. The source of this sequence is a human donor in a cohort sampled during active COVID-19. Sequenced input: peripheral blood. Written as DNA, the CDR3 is TGTGCCAGCAGTGGTATATTACAGGGGGACGGCACTGAAGCTTTCTTT. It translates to CASSGILQGDGTEAFF.